The 22 T cell receptor beta chains in this list originate from one sample, sequenced in a study of blood T cell repertoires in COVID-19. The data were produced by immunoSEQ multiplex PCR, yet TCRdb's version contains in-frame clones alone and is incomplete. The data show 100,000 to 150,000 clones, roughly four fifths seen once. The sample taken for sequencing was peripheral blood. The receptors were sampled from a woman aged 45-65 years with acute or convalescent COVID-19.

This sequence joins TRBV9 and TRBJ1-1; D unresolved. The germline V gene encodes CDR1 SGDLS and CDR2 YYNGEE. The CDR3 sequence is 14 residues long. Trimming took off 0 bases at V and 1 base at J, with 7 bases between the two ends. The DNA of the CDR3 is TGTGCCAGCAGCGTAGAACCAGGGAACACTGAAGCTTTCTTT. This codes for CASSVEPGNTEAFF.

The chain recombines TRBV5-1 with TRBJ2-1, with 9 bases aligning to TRBD2. V lost 0 bases to trimming and J lost 9 bases; unmatched junction nucleotides: 10. In germline, CDR1 is SGHRS, CDR2 YFSETQ. The CDR3 is 16 residues long. In nucleotides, the CDR3 is TGCGCCAGCAGCTTGGACTTTCGCGGGAGGGCCTCTGAGCAGTTCTTC. Its protein product is CASSLDFRGRASEQFF.

This clone was seen only a few times. This sequence joins TRBV19 and TRBJ2-1; TRBD2 aligns across 14 bases. Losses at the gene ends were 5 bases for V and 5 bases for J; bases not matched to a gene: 5. CDR3 length: 16 residues. Per the germline V gene, CDR1 is LNHDA and CDR2 is SQIVND (reference sequence). The CDR3 sequence is CASSSTSGRDHNEQFF. CDR3 in DNA: TGTGCCAGTAGTTCGACTAGCGGGAGGGATCACAATGAGCAGTTCTTC.

This clone has just one count. The genes are TRBV4-2 and TRBJ2-1; 11 bases are shared with TRBD1. Germline assignment: CDR1 LGHNA and CDR2 YNFKEQ. The CDR3 covers 16 residues. V trimming: 0 bases; J trimming: 3 bases; junction bases outside the gene matches: 1. The CDR3 nucleotides are TGTGCCAGCAGCCAAGATGGGACAGGGGGCTACAATGAGCAGTTCTTC. This encodes CASSQDGTGGYNEQFF.

This clone was seen only once. CDR3 protein: CASSPTGRAGTGELFF. DNA for the CDR3: TGCGCCAGCAGCCCCACCGGGAGGGCGGGCACCGGGGAGCTGTTTTTT. The chain couples TRBV5-1 to TRBJ2-2; 8 bases match TRBD2. The CDR3 sequence is 16 residues long. V lost 4 bases and J lost 4; bases outside the gene matches: 9. Germline V lookup: CDR1 SGHRS, CDR2 YFSETQ.

The V gene is TRBV5-1, the J gene TRBJ2-1; 15 positions agree with TRBD2. This CDR3 has 15 amino acids. In germline, CDR1 is SGHRS, CDR2 YFSETQ. The J segment lost 9 bases and the V segment lost 5 bases, leaving 6 bases of the junction unmatched. CDR3 bases: TGCGCCAGCAGAAACGGGACTAGCGGGGGGACTGAGCAGTTCTTC. Encoded protein: CASRNGTSGGTEQFF.

V gene TRBV2 combines with J gene TRBJ1-5; tentative D call: TRBD1 (5 bases). The germline V gene has CDR1 SNHLY and CDR2 FYNNEI. There are 14 residues in the CDR3. Deletions cut 7 bases from V and 4 bases from J, with 14 bases between. CDR3 sequence: CASNPGLLNQPQHF. Written as DNA, the CDR3 is TGTGCCAGCAATCCGGGACTCCTGAATCAGCCCCAGCATTTT.

This chain uses TRBV29-1 with TRBJ1-2, with 8 bases aligning to TRBD1. The V and J ends lost 4 bases and 8 bases, in that order; junction bases with no gene match: 9. The germline CDR1 and CDR2 sequences are SQVTM and ANQGSEA. This CDR3 has 13 residues. The CDR3 reads CSVGRQGARGYTF. The CDR3 DNA reads as TGCAGCGTTGGGCGTCAGGGGGCGCGGGGCTACACCTTC.

The chain employs TRBV5-1 and TRBJ2-3, with D perhaps matching TRBD2 (6 bases). The CDR3 runs to 16 residues. The germline V and J ends were trimmed by 4 bases and 2 bases, with 17 bases remaining between them. The germline V gene encodes CDR1 SGHRS and CDR2 YFSETQ. The chain's CDR3 is CASSAGTSPTTDTQYF. The CDR3 DNA sequence: TGCGCCAGCAGCGCCGGGACTTCTCCCACCACAGATACGCAGTATTTT.

The J gene is TRBJ1-3, the V gene TRBV4-1, with D unclear. Germline values: CDR1 MGHRA, CDR2 YSYEKL. Trimming took off 0 bases at V and 4 bases at J, with 10 bases between the two ends. CDR3 length equals 15 residues. The CDR3 region is CASSQDPSLGNTIYF. In nucleotides, the CDR3 is TGCGCCAGCAGCCAAGATCCCTCCCTAGGAAACACCATATATTTT.

This sequence joins TRBV7-6 and TRBJ2-5; a possible D gene is TRBD1 (6 bases). CDR1 and CDR2 (germline): SGHVS, FNYEAQ. The V end was cut by 2 bases, the J end by 5 bases, with 21 bases between. CDR3 length: 17 amino acids. The CDR3 DNA reads TGTGCCAGCAGCTTATCAGCAGGGCAGGGGATACTCGAGACCCAGTACTTC. Its translation: CASSLSAGQGILETQYF.

The chain joins TRBV3-1 (or the pseudogene TRBV3-2) to TRBJ1-4; D call uncertain. V lost 2 bases, J lost 8 bases, and 12 bases lay in between. The CDR3 loop spans 14 amino acids. In germline, CDR1 is LGHDT, CDR2 YNNKEL (reference sequence). CDR3 in amino acids: CASSQSGAREKLFF. The CDR3 DNA reads as TGTGCCAGCAGCCAATCCGGAGCTAGGGAAAAACTGTTTTTT.

This chain uses TRBV5-1 with TRBJ2-7, with a possible D match to TRBD2 (5 bases). Per the germline V gene, CDR1 is SGHRS and CDR2 is YFSETQ. Between the trimmed V and J ends, which lost 7 bases and 3 bases, there was a span of 17 bases. This CDR3 contains 14 residues. The CDR3 DNA sequence: TGCGCCAGCGGCCGAGGTGGGAGCGGCTACGAGCAGTACTTC. As protein: CASGRGGSGYEQYF.

The V gene is TRBV6-5, the J gene TRBJ1-5; TRBD1 is a possible D gene (5 bases). The germline CDR1 and CDR2 sequences are MNHEY and SVGAGI. V lost 6 bases to trimming and J lost 5 bases, with 17 bases between them. The CDR3 covers 15 residues. CDR3 in amino acids: CASRRRFTGDQPQHF. The DNA for the CDR3 is TGTGCCAGCAGAAGGAGATTTACGGGGGATCAGCCCCAGCATTTT.

This clone has only one observation. V usage is TRBV19 and J usage is TRBJ1-2; D gene ambiguous. V lost 3 bases and J lost 14, with 19 bases in between. Germline CDR1 and CDR2: LNHDA and SQIVND (reference sequence). The CDR3 has 13 residues. The CDR3 is CASSIPDSMAKTF. The CDR3 DNA reads as TGTGCCAGTAGTATTCCGGACTCTATGGCTAAGACCTTC.

The gene calls are TRBV2 and TRBJ2-5, with D perhaps TRBD2 (6 bases). This CDR3 has 13 amino acids. The V gene's germline CDR1 is SNHLY and CDR2 FYNNEI. Trimming removed 4 bases from V and 2 bases from J, with 8 bases in between. The CDR3 coding sequence is TGTGCCAGCAGTGGGGACTCTCAAGAGACCCAGTACTTC. Translated: CASSGDSQETQYF.

CDR3 nucleotides: TGTGCCAGCCGAAATGACAGGGAAATGAACACTGAAGCTTTCTTT. Protein: CASRNDREMNTEAFF. The gene calls are TRBV19 and TRBJ1-1, with 7 bases fitting TRBD1. This CDR3 has 15 amino acids. Per the germline V gene, CDR1 is LNHDA and CDR2 is SQIVND (reference sequence). Germline trimming cut 9 bases from V and 0 bases from J; bases unmatched to any gene: 10.

The chain recombines TRBV7-9 with TRBJ2-5, with D possibly matching TRBD2 (5 bases). Between the trimmed V and J ends, which lost 5 bases and 4 bases, there was a span of 14 bases. Germline V gene data show CDR1 as SEHNR and CDR2 as FQNEAQ (reference sequence). The CDR3 contains 14 residues. CDR3 amino acids: CASSLGLPGETQYF. The CDR3 DNA follows: TGTGCCAGCAGCCTAGGACTCCCGGGAGAGACCCAGTACTTC. The variable domain in full, completed from reference TRBV7-9 and TRBJ2-5, reads DTGVSQNPRHKITKRGQNVTFRCDPISEHNRLYWYRQTLGQGPEFLTYFQNEAQLEKSRLLSDRFSAERPKGSFSTLEIQRTEQGDSAMYLCASSLGLPGETQYFGPGTRLLVL.

V usage is TRBV4-1 and J usage is TRBJ2-5; D unclear. The CDR3 sequence is 13 residues long. Germline CDR1 MGHRA, CDR2 YSYEKL. V was pared by 3 bases and J by 1 base, with 6 bases between. Written as DNA, the CDR3 is TGCGCCAGCAGCCAGGCCTTCCAAGAGACCCAGTACTTC. This encodes CASSQAFQETQYF.

The chain couples TRBV7-3 to TRBJ2-1; TRBD2 agrees at 8 bases. The germline gives CDR1 SGHTA, CDR2 FQGTGA. Trimming cost V 2 bases and J 9 bases; bases outside gene matches: 6. This CDR3 spans 14 amino acids. CDR3 in amino acids: CASSLREGDGEQFF. The DNA for the CDR3 is TGTGCCAGCAGCTTACGGGAGGGGGATGGTGAGCAGTTCTTC.

This chain uses TRBV29-1 with TRBJ2-7, with 11 bases fitting TRBD2. After removal of 5 bases from V and 5 bases from J, the junction contained 8 bases not matched to a gene. The germline V gene has CDR1 SQVTM and CDR2 ANQGSEA. The CDR3 has 14 amino acids. The CDR3 region is CSVKRPGLADEQYF. CDR3 nucleotide sequence: TGCAGCGTTAAGAGACCGGGACTAGCGGACGAGCAGTACTTC.

This clone came up once. The chain joins TRBV7-3 to TRBJ2-3; 8 nucleotides align to TRBD1. From germline, CDR1 is SGHTA and CDR2 FQGTGA. V lost 4 bases, J lost 0 bases, and 3 bases stayed unmatched. The CDR3 has 15 amino acids. This CDR3 is CASSSRGLSTDTQYF. The CDR3 region has the DNA TGTGCCAGCAGCTCCAGGGGGCTGAGCACAGATACGCAGTATTTT.